Each of the 14 T cell receptor beta chains below was sequenced from the same sample in a study of cytomegalovirus exposure and HLA in healthy donors (TCRdb year 2017). Libraries came from the immunoSEQ multiplex PCR assay. For the multiplex PCR, a mixture combining 60 forward primers for TCR Vbeta segments and 13 reverse primers for TCR Jbeta segments was used. TCRdb obtained this table from immuneACCESS and retained in-frame rearrangements with V and J assigned. These tables miss some clones; where compared with another copy, unresolved V genes account for less than half of the shortfall, and the remainder is unexplained. Within this sample are 43,000 or so clones, with roughly 60% of them counted one time only. Roughly 8.7% of the sample goes to the ten largest clones. The sample was PBMCs. These receptors were obtained from a human donor in good health.

The chain recombines TRBV5-1 with TRBJ1-1, with TRBD1 matching over 9 bases. J lost 6 bases, V lost 4 bases, and 10 bases had no gene match. The CDR3 runs to 15 residues. CDR1 is SGHRS, CDR2 YFSETQ, per germline. The CDR3 DNA follows: TGCGCCAGCAGCGCGCGACAGGGGGGTATCGCTGAAGCTTTCTTT. Protein sequence: CASSARQGGIAEAFF.

The chain employs TRBV6-5 and TRBJ2-7; 8 bases fit TRBD1. Looked up from germline, CDR1 is MNHEY and CDR2 is SVGAGI. The CDR3 sequence is 16 residues long. Trimming at V came to 0 bases and at J to 4 bases, leaving 8 bases not matched to a gene. CDR3 bases: TGTGCCAGCAGTTACTCGATAGGAACAGGGGGGTACGAGCAGTACTTC. Translating it yields CASSYSIGTGGYEQYF.

The chain employs TRBV2 and TRBJ1-2; no reliable D call. V dropped 8 bases and J dropped 1 base, with 8 bases sitting between them. The CDR3 is made up of 12 amino acids. Per germline, CDR1 SNHLY and CDR2 FYNNEI. This chain's CDR3 is CASGRLNYGYTF. The DNA of the CDR3 is TGTGCCAGCGGGAGGCTTAACTATGGCTACACCTTC.

This chain connects TRBV30 to TRBJ2-5; a weak D match, TRBD1 (5 bases). The V end was cut by 1 base, the J end by 1 base, with 10 bases between. The germline V gene encodes CDR1 GTSNPN and CDR2 SVGIG (reference sequence). The CDR3 spans 14 residues. The CDR3 protein is CAWSGFRGQETQYF. The CDR3 coding sequence is TGTGCCTGGAGTGGGTTTAGGGGCCAAGAGACCCAGTACTTC.

There are a few counts of this clone. This same CDR3 is encoded by further DNA sequences in the sample. The J gene is TRBJ2-2, the V gene TRBV6-1, with D possibly TRBD1 on 6 matching bases. The CDR3 totals 15 residues. Germline assignment: CDR1 MNHNS and CDR2 SASEGT. Trimming cost V 3 bases and J 5 bases, with 13 bases left between them. CDR3 in DNA: TGTGCCAGCAGTGAGCCTCCAGGGGTGACCGGGGAGCTGTTTTTT. It translates to CASSEPPGVTGELFF.

The chain couples TRBV10-3 to TRBJ2-1; D unresolved. Trimming took 4 bases from V and 9 from J, leaving 7 bases between them. Germline values: CDR1 ENHRY, CDR2 SYGVKD. This CDR3 region has 11 residues. The CDR3 DNA is TGTGCCATCAGTGTTTTCAGTGAGCAGTTCTTC. As protein: CAISVFSEQFF.

This chain joins TRBV6-6 and TRBJ2-7; the match to TRBD1 covers 7 bases. Germline V gene data show CDR1 as MNHNY and CDR2 as SVGAGI (reference sequence). CDR3 size: 15 residues. Germline trimming cut 2 bases from V and 2 bases from J; bases unmatched to any gene: 6. CDR3 DNA: TGTGCCAGCAGTTACGACGGTCAGGGGGCCTACGAGCAGTACTTC. This codes for CASSYDGQGAYEQYF.

This rearrangement joins TRBV25-1 to TRBJ1-5; perhaps TRBD1 as D (5 bases). Germline loops: CDR1 MGHDK, CDR2 SYGVNS. V dropped 6 bases and J dropped 2 bases, with 17 bases sitting between them. The CDR3 extends over 16 amino acids. CDR3 in amino acids: CASSSGGAQGNQPQHF. Written as DNA, the CDR3 is TGTGCCAGCAGCTCCGGTGGAGCACAGGGCAATCAGCCCCAGCATTTT.

The chain uses TRBV15 and TRBJ1-2, with 9 positions matching TRBD1. The junction had 5 bases not matched to a gene; V was cut back by 6 bases and J by 6 bases. The CDR3 contains 13 residues. The germline V gene encodes CDR1 LNHNV and CDR2 YYDKDF (reference sequence). The CDR3 DNA follows: TGTGCCACCAGGGCAACAGGGGGCCATGGCTACACCTTC. Its protein product is CATRATGGHGYTF.

In the case of this clone: This CDR3 is also generated by other DNA sequences in the sample. This CDR3 is CASSLSGYGYTF. The DNA of the CDR3 is TGTGCCAGCAGTTTAAGCGGGTATGGCTACACCTTC. The V call is TRBV28, the J call TRBJ1-2, with D hard to call. Germline-derived CDR1 and CDR2 are MDHEN and SYDVKM. The V end was cut by 2 bases, the J end by 5 bases, with 6 bases between. This CDR3 is built from 12 residues.

The chain recombines TRBV5-1 with TRBJ2-2, with no clear D. V lost 4 bases and J 0 bases, leaving 10 bases between the germline ends. The CDR3 covers 15 residues. Germline V gene sequence: CDR1 SGHRS, CDR2 YFSETQ. CDR3 DNA sequence: TGCGCCAGCAGCCACTCCGGAGCGAACACCGGGGAGCTGTTTTTT. It specifies CASSHSGANTGELFF.

The V call is TRBV30, the J call TRBJ2-2, with 8 positions matching TRBD1. Germline V lookup: CDR1 GTSNPN, CDR2 SVGIG (reference sequence). The V segment lost 2 bases and the J segment 8 bases; nucleotides outside the gene matches: 4. CDR3 length equals 13 residues. Here the CDR3 DNA reads TGTGCCTGGAGTCTCACAGGGGGTGGGGAGCTGTTTTTT. It is translated as CAWSLTGGGELFF.

The chain links TRBV5-1 to TRBJ2-1; D is uncertain. Germline V CDR1 and CDR2: SGHRS, YFSETQ. The ends were cut back, 2 bases at V and 2 bases at J, with 8 bases in the middle. There are 14 residues in the CDR3. CDR3 nucleotide sequence: TGCGCCAGCAGCTTCCCCGGTACCTACAATGAGCAGTTCTTC. Protein sequence: CASSFPGTYNEQFF.

The chain has TRBV5-4 and TRBJ2-7; no clear D gene. This CDR3 has 13 residues. Trimming removed 0 bases at V and 3 bases at J, with 7 bases between. Germline CDR1 reads SGHNT; CDR2 reads YYREEE (reference sequence). The CDR3 here is CASSLGAFYEQYF. The CDR3 coding sequence is TGTGCCAGCAGCTTGGGGGCTTTCTACGAGCAGTACTTC.